The 29 T cell receptor beta chains below were found in one sample sequenced in a study of Graves' ophthalmopathy and Graves' hyperthyroidism. From RNA, the CDR3 regions of TCR beta chains were amplified and sequenced. HTBI primers were employed in first-round RT-PCR, then a second-round multiplex PCR followed. TCRdb ran MiXCR on the multiplex PCR reads and lists one entry per CDR3 protein. Of about 240,000 distinct CDR3 sequences listed, roughly 50% are singletons. The sequenced material came from peripheral blood. These receptors all come from an adult man with Graves' ophthalmopathy.

The chain couples TRBV7-3 to TRBJ2-2; 9 positions match TRBD2. This CDR3 region has 15 residues. Germline CDR1 reads SGHTA; CDR2 reads FQGTGA. Here the CDR3 DNA reads TGTGCTAGCGGGGGTGGGGCCCAGCCATCCGGGGAGCTGTTTTTT. This codes for CASGGGAQPSGELFF.

This clonotype was detected only a few times. CDR3 nucleotides: TGCGCCAGCAGCCAAGGCTCCGGGACGGCTGACGTATCGCCCCAGCATTTT. Encoded protein: CASSQGSGTADVSPQHF. The V call is TRBV4-1, the J call TRBJ1-5; possibly TRBD1 for D (5 bases). Looked up from germline, CDR1 is MGHRA and CDR2 is YSYEKL. V lost 1 base, J lost 9 bases, and 22 bases lay in between. This CDR3 has 17 residues.

The chain has TRBV30 and TRBJ2-7; no firm D call. The V and J ends lost 2 bases and 9 bases respectively, with 11 bases between them. Per germline, CDR1 GTSNPN and CDR2 SVGIG (reference sequence). The CDR3 is 11 amino acids. The DNA of the CDR3 is TGTGCCTGGAGTCCCGGCTCGGGGCAGTACTTC. Translating it yields CAWSPGSGQYF.

This chain uses TRBV2 with TRBJ2-5; D may correspond to TRBD1 or TRBD2 (5 bases each). The V gene's germline CDR1 is SNHLY and CDR2 FYNNEI. Trimming took off 4 bases at V and 2 bases at J, with 8 bases between the two ends. CDR3 length: 13 residues. CDR3 DNA sequence: TGTGCCAGCAGTGCGGGACGGCAAGAGACCCAGTACTTC. Residues: CASSAGRQETQYF.

This clonotype was seen at least ten times. This rearrangement joins TRBV25-1 to TRBJ1-1; the D is unclear. V lost 2 bases and J lost 5, with 12 bases in between. CDR1 and CDR2 from the germline V gene are MGHDK and SYGVNS. The CDR3 has 14 residues. The CDR3: CASSEVSRGTEAFF. Written as DNA, the CDR3 is TGTGCCAGCAGTGAAGTATCTCGAGGGACTGAAGCTTTCTTT.

Ten or more counts support this clonotype. J is TRBJ1-2 and V is TRBV6-5; D is unclear. From germline, CDR1 is MNHEY and CDR2 SVGAGI. CDR3 size: 11 residues. Trimming stripped 2 bases from V and 7 bases from J, with 5 bases between. CDR3: CASSYGIGYTF. CDR3 DNA: TGTGCCAGCAGTTACGGGATTGGCTACACCTTC.

V and J are TRBV10-2 and TRBJ2-7; D is ambiguous. CDR1 and CDR2 (germline): WSHSY, SAAADI. The V end was cut by 0 bases, the J end by 3 bases, with 15 bases between. The CDR3 covers 16 residues. CDR3 sequence reads: CASSESGLSINYEQYF. CDR3 coding DNA: TGCGCCAGCAGTGAGTCGGGCCTCTCGATTAACTACGAGCAGTACTTC.

The chain is built from TRBV19 and TRBJ1-5; TRBD1 matches at 9 bases. This CDR3 has 16 amino acids. V was pared by 4 bases and J by 4 bases, with 8 bases of the junction left unmatched. CDR1 is LNHDA and CDR2 is SQIVND in the germline V gene (reference sequence). CDR3 coding DNA: TGTGCCAGTAGTAATTCGGGACAGGGCGCTAATCAGCCCCAGCATTTT. Translated, it gives CASSNSGQGANQPQHF.

This chain connects TRBV20-1 to TRBJ1-5; possibly TRBD1 for D (5 bases). V was pared by 0 bases and J by 4 bases, with 10 bases between. CDR1 DFQATT and CDR2 SNEGSKA come from the germline V gene (reference sequence). The CDR3 has 14 amino acids. The CDR3 region is CSARDGGTNQPQHF. CDR3 coding DNA: TGCAGTGCTAGAGACGGCGGGACTAATCAGCCCCAGCATTTT.

This clonotype has just one count. V and J are TRBV3-1 and TRBJ2-5; TRBD2 matches 7 bases. Germline V gene lookup returns CDR1 LGHDT and CDR2 YNNKEL (reference sequence). This CDR3 is built from 15 residues. V trimming: 4 bases; J trimming: 4 bases; junction bases outside the gene matches: 9. In DNA form, the CDR3 reads TGTGCCAGCAGCCTTTACTCGGGGGGAACAGAGACCCAGTACTTC. Its protein is CASSLYSGGTETQYF.

This sequence joins TRBV19 and TRBJ2-7; no clear D gene. The CDR3 totals 13 residues. V lost 3 bases to trimming and J lost 2 bases, with 8 bases between them. Germline V gives CDR1 LNHDA, CDR2 SQIVND (reference sequence). The CDR3 nucleotides are TGTGCCAGTAGTATTAGACCTACCTACGAGCAGTACTTC. As protein: CASSIRPTYEQYF.

This chain connects TRBV19 to TRBJ1-2; 7 positions agree with TRBD1. The CDR3 consists of 13 residues. The germline V gene has CDR1 LNHDA and CDR2 SQIVND (reference sequence). Germline trimming cut 6 bases from V and 4 bases from J; bases unmatched to any gene: 5. The CDR3 bases are TGTGCCAGTAGAAGACAGGGTGCCTATGGCTACACCTTC. This sequence encodes CASRRQGAYGYTF.

This chain links TRBV7-2 with TRBJ1-2; D is unclear. V was cut by 5 bases and J by 0 bases, with 10 bases left in between. CDR1 and CDR2 from the germline V gene are SGHTA and FQGNSA. This CDR3 has 14 amino acids. The chain's CDR3 is CASSLQRTNYGYTF. In DNA, the CDR3 is TGTGCCAGCAGCCTACAGAGAACTAACTATGGCTACACCTTC.

About this clonotype: A junction end diverges from the germline sequence, so it may reflect a read error. The chain is built from TRBV2 and TRBJ2-5; TRBD1 matches 9 bases. CDR3 length: 15 amino acids. Germline V gives CDR1 SNHLY, CDR2 FYNNEI. As DNA, the CDR3 is TGCGCCAGCAGCCAAGGATCACAGGGGGCAGAGACCCAGTACTTC. The encoded protein is CASSQGSQGAETQYF.

The chain employs TRBV10-3 and TRBJ2-7; either TRBD1 or TRBD2 may supply D (5 bases each). The CDR3 spans 14 residues. The germline V and J ends were trimmed by 10 bases and 2 bases, with 18 bases remaining between them. Looked up from germline, CDR1 is ENHRY and CDR2 is SYGVKD. The CDR3 nucleotides read TGTGCCAGCAGCCATGGGACCGCTCCCTACGAGCAGTACTTC. Protein sequence: CASSHGTAPYEQYF.

The chain uses TRBV20-1 and TRBJ2-7; 7 bases are a match to TRBD2. The CDR3 has 13 residues. Germline V gene data show CDR1 as DFQATT and CDR2 as SNEGSKA (reference sequence). Trimming took 6 bases from V and 5 from J; bases not matched to a gene: 10. This CDR3 reads CSAGWGGSDEQYF. CDR3 nucleotide sequence: TGCAGTGCCGGATGGGGCGGGAGCGACGAGCAGTACTTC.

The sample holds a few counts of this clonotype. This rearrangement joins TRBV7-2 to TRBJ2-5; 10 bases line up with TRBD1. The CDR3 spans 14 residues. V was pared by 6 bases and J by 2 bases, with 3 bases of the junction left unmatched. CDR1 SGHTA and CDR2 FQGNSA come from the germline V gene. CDR3 region: CASRRDRGQETQYF. The CDR3 nucleotides are TGTGCCAGCAGGCGGGACAGGGGACAAGAGACCCAGTACTTC.

This chain links TRBV10-3 with TRBJ2-7; 12 bases map to TRBD1. The CDR3 spans 17 residues. The germline V gene encodes CDR1 ENHRY and CDR2 SYGVKD. The V gene end was trimmed by 4 bases and the J gene end by 7 bases; junction bases not matched to a gene: 14. The CDR3 DNA is TGTGCCATCAGTGCTTTCGGAGGGACAGGGGGCACCCATGAGCAGTACTTC. It translates to CAISAFGGTGGTHEQYF.

J is TRBJ2-5 and V is TRBV7-9; 9 nucleotides agree with TRBD1. Trimming cost V 6 bases and J 3 bases; bases outside gene matches: 5. Germline loops: CDR1 SEHNR, CDR2 FQNEAQ (reference sequence). CDR3 length: 14 residues. For the CDR3, the DNA is TGTGCCAGCAGGCTCGGGACAGGGAAAGAGACCCAGTACTTC. Its translation: CASRLGTGKETQYF.

This sequence joins TRBV9 and TRBJ2-7; 7 bases are shared with TRBD2. Losses at the gene ends were 2 bases for V and 3 bases for J; bases not matched to a gene: 5. CDR1 is SGDLS and CDR2 is YYNGEE in the germline V gene. CDR3 length: 14 residues. The CDR3 coding sequence is TGTGCCAGCAGCGTCGGGGGGAGTGACTACGAGCAGTACTTC. It translates to CASSVGGSDYEQYF. Combining the CDR3 with reference TRBV9 and TRBJ2-7 gives the whole variable domain DSGVTQTPKHLITATGQRVTLRCSPRSGDLSVYWYQQSLDQGLQFLIQYYNGEERAKGNILERFSAQQFPDLHSELNLSSLELGDSALYFCASSVGGSDYEQYFGPGTRLTVT.

As to this clonotype: This may be a read error: a much more frequent sequence differs by one nucleotide. The rearrangement links TRBV10-2 to TRBJ2-5; 8 bases are a match to TRBD1. The CDR3 has 13 residues. Germline V gene lookup returns CDR1 WSHSY and CDR2 SAAADI. CDR3 in amino acids: CPTSTGVGETQYF. CDR3 sequence (DNA): TGCCCCACCTCGACAGGGGTCGGAGAGACCCAGTACTTC.

The J gene is TRBJ2-6, the V gene TRBV7-3; the D gene is possibly TRBD1 (5 bases). Germline CDR1 reads SGHTA; CDR2 reads FQGTGA. The V and J ends lost 6 bases and 0 bases respectively, with 12 bases between them. The CDR3 extends over 16 amino acids. As DNA, the CDR3 is TGTGCCAGCAGATCCGACAGTTACTCTGGGGCCAACGTCCTGACTTTC. Its protein is CASRSDSYSGANVLTF.

The chain links TRBV6-2 or TRBV6-3 to TRBJ2-7; TRBD1 agrees at 7 bases. There are 12 residues in the CDR3. Germline-derived CDR1 and CDR2 are MNHEY and SVGEGT. After removal of 5 bases from V and 6 bases from J, the junction contained 4 bases not matched to a gene. CDR3 bases: TGTGCCAGCAGTCAACAGGGGACCGAGCAGTACTTC. Its protein product is CASSQQGTEQYF.

This clonotype was detected a few times. The chain recombines TRBV9 with TRBJ1-6; TRBD1 matches 7 bases. The junction had 7 bases not matched to a gene; V was cut back by 4 bases and J by 3 bases. CDR3 length equals 16 residues. The germline V gene encodes CDR1 SGDLS and CDR2 YYNGEE. The CDR3 is CASSQDRADYNSPLHF. The CDR3 bases are TGTGCCAGCAGCCAAGACAGGGCAGACTATAATTCACCCCTCCACTTT. Complete variable domain (other parts from reference TRBV9 and TRBJ1-6): DSGVTQTPKHLITATGQRVTLRCSPRSGDLSVYWYQQSLDQGLQFLIQYYNGEERAKGNILERFSAQQFPDLHSELNLSSLELGDSALYFCASSQDRADYNSPLHFGNGTRLTVT.

The chain joins TRBV4-1 to TRBJ1-5; D remains ambiguous. Trimming took off 1 base at V and 3 bases at J, with 4 bases between the two ends. The CDR3 has 13 residues. Per the germline V gene, CDR1 is MGHRA and CDR2 is YSYEKL. CDR3: CASSQGYNQPQHF. Written as DNA, the CDR3 is TGCGCCAGCAGCCAAGGTTACAATCAGCCCCAGCATTTT.

CDR3 DNA sequence: TGTGCCAGCAAAAGGTTATGGTGGGACCTTGTGTTTTTT. Amino acid sequence: CASKRLWWDLVFF. The chain uses TRBV2 and TRBJ1-4; D is possibly TRBD1 (5 bases). CDR1 SNHLY and CDR2 FYNNEI come from the germline V gene. CDR3 length: 13 residues. Trimming took off 7 bases at V and 15 bases at J, with 21 bases between the two ends.

This chain uses TRBV19 with TRBJ2-2; D uncertain. The V end was cut by 6 bases, the J end by 7 bases, with 6 bases between. Germline V gene lookup returns CDR1 LNHDA and CDR2 SQIVND (reference sequence). The CDR3 loop spans 11 amino acids. The CDR3 nucleotides are TGTGCCAGTAGACTGGGCGGGGAGCTGTTTTTT. Translated: CASRLGGELFF.

Only a few counts were recorded for this clonotype. The CDR3, as DNA: TGTGCCAGCACTTTGGGGGGACTCTATGGCTACACCTTC. Its protein is CASTLGGLYGYTF. This rearrangement joins TRBV6-1 to TRBJ1-2, with a tentative D call TRBD1 (5 bases). Germline V gene lookup returns CDR1 MNHNS and CDR2 SASEGT. The CDR3 is 13 residues long. V was pared by 7 bases and J by 4 bases, with 13 bases between.

This clonotype was recorded a few times. The chain couples TRBV20-1 to TRBJ1-6; perhaps TRBD1 as D (5 bases). Germline-derived CDR1 and CDR2 are DFQATT and SNEGSKA (reference sequence). This CDR3 has 16 residues. The ends were cut back, 0 bases at V and 6 bases at J, with 15 bases in the middle. The CDR3 protein is CSARDLGGLINSPLHF. CDR3 nucleotide sequence: TGCAGTGCTAGAGATCTCGGGGGACTGATTAATTCACCCCTCCACTTT.